The 22 T cell receptor beta chains below come from one sample, sequenced in a study of identical twins. TCRdb used MiXCR to reprocess the 5' RACE reads, holding one entry per CDR3 protein. Seen here are approximately 620,000 distinct CDR3 sequences, less than 10% observed once, and the top ten hold more than 0.75%. The data were also submitted as part of a second study, on yellow fever vaccine responses in identical twins.

Sequenced sample: PBMCs. These receptors originate from a woman under 30 in good health.

J is TRBJ2-4 and V is TRBV5-1; possibly TRBD1 for D (6 bases). Germline V gene lookup returns CDR1 SGHRS and CDR2 YFSETQ. V shed 3 bases and J shed 0 bases, with 19 bases lying between them. The CDR3 extends over 18 amino acids. In DNA form, the CDR3 reads TGCGCCAGCAGCTCCCTTCCAACAGGGCCCCTAGCCAAAAACATTCAGTACTTC. Translated, it gives CASSSLPTGPLAKNIQYF. The full variable domain, in which reference TRBV5-1 and TRBJ2-4 provide the parts outside the CDR3, is KAGVTQTPRYLIKTRGQQVTLSCSPISGHRSVSWYQQTPGQGLQFLFEYFSETQRNKGNFPGRFSGRQFSNSRSEMNVSTLELGDSALYLCASSSLPTGPLAKNIQYFGAGTRLSVL.

This sequence joins TRBV6-1 and TRBJ1-1, with a possible D match to TRBD1 (5 bases). Trimming cost V 0 bases and J 1 base, with 21 bases left between them. The CDR3 consists of 19 residues. Germline CDR1 MNHNS, CDR2 SASEGT. The CDR3 loop is CASSEAQGRGRGGNTEAFF. CDR3 in DNA: TGTGCCAGCAGTGAAGCCCAAGGACGGGGACGGGGGGGGAACACTGAAGCTTTCTTT.

This clonotype was seen repeatedly, ten times or more. The chain couples TRBV12-3 or TRBV12-4 to TRBJ1-5, with D possibly being TRBD1 (5 bases). With 3 bases removed from V and 1 base from J, the gap between germline ends came to 10 bases. CDR3 length: 15 residues. The CDR3 sequence: CASSFGGLSNQPQHF. The CDR3 DNA follows: TGTGCCAGCAGTTTTGGGGGATTAAGCAATCAGCCCCAGCATTTT.

This rearrangement joins TRBV6-2 or TRBV6-3 to TRBJ2-7; perhaps TRBD2 as D (5 bases). Per the germline V gene, CDR1 is MNHEY and CDR2 is SVGEGT. V was pared by 2 bases and J by 0 bases, with 8 bases between. The CDR3 runs 14 residues. The CDR3: CASSYPAGSYEQYF. DNA for the CDR3: TGTGCCAGCAGTTACCCGGCGGGCTCCTACGAGCAGTACTTC.

Only a few counts were recorded for this clonotype. This chain connects TRBV28 to TRBJ2-6; D is uncertain. V was cut by 5 bases and J by 0 bases, with 11 bases left in between. CDR3 length: 16 amino acids. Germline V gene data show CDR1 as MDHEN and CDR2 as SYDVKM. As DNA, the CDR3 is TGTGCCAGCAGTGGACGACGGATCTCTGGGGCCAACGTCCTGACTTTC. This sequence encodes CASSGRRISGANVLTF.

The CDR3 sequence: CASSQDPSGGWELFF. Written as DNA, the CDR3 is TGCGCCAGCAGCCAAGACCCTAGCGGGGGCTGGGAGCTGTTTTTT. The chain has TRBV4-3 and TRBJ2-2, with TRBD2 matching over 10 bases. The CDR3 is 15 amino acids. V was clipped by 0 bases and J by 9 bases; unmatched bases: 4. The germline CDR1 and CDR2 sequences are LGHNA and YSLEER.

J is TRBJ1-2 and V is TRBV11-2, with 11 nucleotides matching TRBD1. Germline values: CDR1 SGHAT, CDR2 FQNNGV. CDR3 length: 15 amino acids. The J segment lost 6 bases and the V segment lost 6 bases, leaving 9 bases of the junction unmatched. The CDR3 protein is CASSLWTGGPDGYTF. In DNA form, the CDR3 reads TGTGCCAGCAGTCTATGGACAGGGGGCCCGGATGGCTACACCTTC.

This clonotype was seen at least ten times. CDR3 nucleotide sequence: TGTGCCACCAGCCATCCGGGAACAAATTATGGCTACACCTTC. It yields the protein CATSHPGTNYGYTF. The chain uses TRBV24-1 and TRBJ1-2; D remains ambiguous. Trimming removed 7 bases from V and 5 bases from J, with 16 bases in between. Germline CDR1 is KGHDR and CDR2 is SFDVKD. The CDR3 is 14 residues long.

V is TRBV11-2 and J is TRBJ2-7; 14 bases fit TRBD2. The CDR3 loop spans 15 amino acids. Trimming took 5 bases from V and 9 from J; bases not matched to a gene: 9. CDR1 is SGHAT, CDR2 FQNNGV, per germline. DNA for the CDR3: TGTGCCAGCAGCGCCGGACTAGCGGGGGGCTCCCGGCAGTACTTC. This encodes CASSAGLAGGSRQYF.

This clonotype has only a few counts. CDR3 in amino acids: CASSLGSGDNSPLHF. The CDR3 bases are TGCGCCAGCAGCTTGGGGTCGGGGGATAATTCACCCCTCCACTTT. The rearrangement uses TRBV5-1 and TRBJ1-6; possibly TRBD1 for D (5 bases). The CDR3 has 15 residues. Germline CDR1 reads SGHRS; CDR2 reads YFSETQ. V was shortened by 0 bases and J by 5 bases, with 9 bases between the two germline ends.

A few counts support this clonotype. The chain carries TRBV10-3 and TRBJ2-3, with 10 bases fitting TRBD2. From germline, CDR1 is ENHRY and CDR2 SYGVKD. J was trimmed by 4 bases and V by 0 bases; bases with no gene match: 7. The CDR3 contains 17 residues. In DNA form, the CDR3 reads TGTGCCATCAGTGAGTCGGTAGCGGGGGGTGTATCAGATACGCAGTATTTT. It codes for CAISESVAGGVSDTQYF.

This clonotype was detected ten times or more. The V gene is TRBV7-8, the J gene TRBJ2-2; 8 bases are shared with TRBD2. V was pared by 4 bases and J by 17 bases, with 18 bases of the junction left unmatched. CDR3 size: 15 residues. Germline V lookup: CDR1 SGHVS, CDR2 FQNEAQ. The CDR3 region is CASSSDRGGAGTSFF. The CDR3 nucleotides are TGTGCCAGCAGCTCGGACCGGGGGGGAGCGGGAACCTCTTTTTTT. The full variable domain, completed using reference TRBV7-8 and TRBJ2-2, is GAGVSQSPRYKVAKRGQDVALRCDPISGHVSLFWYQQALGQGPEFLTYFQNEAQLDKSGLPSDRFFAERPEGSVSTLKIQRTQQEDSAVYLCASSSDRGGAGTSFFGEGSRLTVL.

The chain employs TRBV27 and TRBJ2-1; 13 bases fit TRBD2. J was trimmed by 1 base and V by 5 bases; bases with no gene match: 2. Germline assignment: CDR1 MNHEY and CDR2 SMNVEV (reference sequence). CDR3 size: 16 residues. CDR3 residues: CASSVLAGGSYNEQFF. The CDR3 DNA reads TGTGCCAGCAGTGTACTAGCGGGAGGGTCCTACAATGAGCAGTTCTTC.

This clonotype was seen a handful of times. The chain is built from TRBV5-1 and TRBJ2-1; 9 nucleotides line up with TRBD2. V gave up 2 bases and J gave up 7 bases; unmatched junction bases: 10. The CDR3 is made up of 16 amino acids. Germline V gene data show CDR1 as SGHRS and CDR2 as YFSETQ. The CDR3 loop is CASSFVGASGVNEQFF. In nucleotides, the CDR3 is TGCGCCAGCAGCTTCGTTGGTGCTAGCGGGGTGAATGAGCAGTTCTTC. Using reference TRBV5-1 and TRBJ2-1 for the parts outside the CDR3, the full variable domain is KAGVTQTPRYLIKTRGQQVTLSCSPISGHRSVSWYQQTPGQGLQFLFEYFSETQRNKGNFPGRFSGRQFSNSRSEMNVSTLELGDSALYLCASSFVGASGVNEQFFGPGTRLTVL.

The chain joins TRBV11-2 to TRBJ2-3; 9 bases are a match to TRBD1. The length of the CDR3 is 16 residues. J gave up 2 bases and V 4 bases, and 7 bases lay outside the gene matches. From germline, CDR1 is SGHAT and CDR2 FQNNGV. For the CDR3, the DNA is TGTGCCAGCAGCTCACAGGGGGCGAAGATCACAGATACGCAGTATTTT. Translation: CASSSQGAKITDTQYF.

The V and J genes are TRBV27 and TRBJ1-4, with 10 bases fitting TRBD1. Germline trimming cut 7 bases from V and 7 bases from J; bases unmatched to any gene: 6. CDR1 MNHEY and CDR2 SMNVEV come from the germline V gene (reference sequence). There are 14 residues in the CDR3. The CDR3 here is CASTTGQGGEKLFF. The CDR3 DNA sequence: TGTGCCAGCACCACCGGACAGGGGGGTGAAAAACTGTTTTTT.

This clonotype was seen repeatedly, ten times or more. The chain combines TRBV4-1 with TRBJ2-3; D may be TRBD1 (6 bases). Germline values: CDR1 MGHRA, CDR2 YSYEKL. The ends were cut back, 6 bases at V and 8 bases at J, with 12 bases in the middle. The CDR3 totals 12 residues. The CDR3 here is CASSRDTGTQYF. Here the CDR3 DNA reads TGCGCCAGCAGTCGGGACACCGGTACGCAGTATTTT.

This clonotype has a count of ten or more. The rearrangement uses TRBV7-8 and TRBJ2-5; 12 nucleotides line up with TRBD2. Trimming at V came to 3 bases and at J to 3 bases, leaving 5 bases not matched to a gene. In germline, CDR1 is SGHVS, CDR2 FQNEAQ. The CDR3 totals 16 residues. DNA for the CDR3: TGTGCCAGCAGCTTGACTAGCGGGAGCCAAGAAGAGACCCAGTACTTC. This sequence encodes CASSLTSGSQEETQYF.

The rearrangement joins TRBV4-3 to TRBJ2-5, with D maybe TRBD2 (5 bases). Trimming left V 2 bases short and J 5 bases short, with 15 bases between. CDR1 and CDR2 (germline): LGHNA, YSLEER. The CDR3 spans 15 residues. As DNA, the CDR3 is TGCGCCAGCAGCCAAACCGGTGGGCGAGGGGAGACCCAGTACTTC. Protein sequence: CASSQTGGRGETQYF.

Many counts were recorded for this clonotype. V and J are TRBV7-3 and TRBJ2-7; TRBD1 matches 7 bases. Germline-derived CDR1 and CDR2 are SGHTA and FQGTGA. CDR3 length: 13 residues. The V gene end was trimmed by 5 bases and the J gene end by 6 bases; junction bases not matched to a gene: 7. CDR3 nucleotides: TGTGCCAGCAGCCTAGGGGGCTCGGGCGAGCAGTACTTC. Its protein product is CASSLGGSGEQYF. The variable domain in full, with the rest retrieved from reference TRBV7-3 and TRBJ2-7, is GAGVSQTPSNKVTEKGKYVELRCDPISGHTALYWYRQSLGQGPEFLIYFQGTGAADDSGLPNDRFFAVRPEGSVSTLKIQRTERGDSAVYLCASSLGGSGEQYFGPGTRLTVT.

This clonotype was seen a few times. The chain joins TRBV7-9 to TRBJ2-1; TRBD2 aligns across 10 bases. The CDR3 totals 14 residues. Germline V gives CDR1 SEHNR, CDR2 FQNEAQ (reference sequence). The junction had 6 bases not matched to a gene; V was cut back by 7 bases and J by 6 bases. CDR3 DNA: TGTGCCAGCACCACTAGCGGGACTCCCAATGAGCAGTTCTTC. This gives the protein CASTTSGTPNEQFF.

The chain combines TRBV9 with TRBJ2-7; TRBD1 is a possible D gene (6 bases). Trimming took 2 bases from V and 4 from J, leaving 19 bases between them. The germline V gene encodes CDR1 SGDLS and CDR2 YYNGEE. The CDR3 runs 16 residues. The CDR3 DNA follows: TGTGCCAGCAGCGTCTCCGGGACACCCGGGGCGTACGAGCAGTACTTC. Its protein is CASSVSGTPGAYEQYF.